These 2 T cell receptor beta chains originate from one sample sequenced in a study of control samples from healthy donors and cancer patients. Sequencing used immunoSEQ multiplex PCR; TCRdb keeps in-frame clones, though not all of them. The sample lists 65,000 to 70,000 clones; around four fifths were seen once. Sequences were obtained from PBMCs. These receptors originate from a woman between 45 and 65 years old with lung cancer.

CDR3 protein: CSVVVDSNTEAFF. In DNA, the CDR3 is TGCAGCGTTGTGGTGGACTCGAACACTGAAGCTTTCTTT. This sequence joins TRBV29-1 and TRBJ1-1, with D unresolved. Germline V gene lookup returns CDR1 SQVTM and CDR2 ANQGSEA. The V gene lost 4 bases and the J gene lost 1 base, with 10 bases spanning the gap. The CDR3 spans 13 residues.

The J gene is TRBJ2-2, the V gene TRBV19; 10 bases fit TRBD1. There are 16 residues in the CDR3. Germline CDR1 is LNHDA and CDR2 is SQIVND (reference sequence). J gave up 6 bases and V 4 bases, and 8 bases lay outside the gene matches. The chain's CDR3 is CASSTTGGGGPGELFF. CDR3 DNA sequence: TGTGCCAGTAGTACGACAGGGGGCGGAGGTCCCGGGGAGCTGTTTTTT.